The 25 T cell receptor beta chains below were found in one sample sequenced in a study of blood T cell repertoires in COVID-19. Assay: immunoSEQ multiplex PCR; the TCRdb copy retains only in-frame clones and omits some. This table has around 60,000 clones, over 55% appearing once. The specimen was peripheral blood. The receptors originated from a woman aged 70-85 years with COVID-19, enrolled during active disease.

The chain uses TRBV10-3 and TRBJ1-1; 9 bases line up with TRBD1. After removal of 11 bases from V and 5 bases from J, the junction contained 15 bases not matched to a gene. The germline gives CDR1 ENHRY, CDR2 SYGVKD. This CDR3 spans 15 amino acids. The CDR3 region is CASSTGTGRNTEAFF. DNA of the CDR3: TGTGCCTCGTCAACCGGGACAGGGAGGAATACTGAAGCTTTCTTT.

The chain has TRBV9 and TRBJ1-1; TRBD1 matches at 9 bases. J was trimmed by 1 base and V by 3 bases; bases with no gene match: 4. The CDR3 totals 15 residues. Germline values: CDR1 SGDLS, CDR2 YYNGEE. The CDR3 DNA is TGTGCCAGCAGCGCTGGGGACAGGGAGAACACTGAAGCTTTCTTT. Translated, it gives CASSAGDRENTEAFF.

The chain uses TRBV10-3 and TRBJ1-5; D perhaps matches TRBD1 (5 bases). The germline gives CDR1 ENHRY, CDR2 SYGVKD. Trimming took off 4 bases at V and 7 bases at J, with 8 bases between the two ends. The CDR3 spans 12 residues. The CDR3 nucleotides read TGTGCCATCAGTGGGGGGGGGCAGCCCCAGCATTTT. Translated: CAISGGGQPQHF.

The chain recombines TRBV7-9 with TRBJ2-1; 14 bases are a match to TRBD2. Germline V gives CDR1 SEHNR, CDR2 FQNEAQ (reference sequence). This CDR3 comprises 15 residues. Trimming removed 5 bases from V and 8 bases from J; junction bases left unmatched: 5. CDR3: CASSPPGLAGDEQFF. CDR3 nucleotides: TGTGCCAGCAGCCCGCCGGGACTAGCGGGAGATGAGCAGTTCTTC. The full variable domain, its missing parts supplied by reference TRBV7-9 and TRBJ2-1, is DTGVSQNPRHKITKRGQNVTFRCDPISEHNRLYWYRQTLGQGPEFLTYFQNEAQLEKSRLLSDRFSAERPKGSFSTLEIQRTEQGDSAMYLCASSPPGLAGDEQFFGPGTRLTVL.

Here the CDR3 reads CASRDPGGAEAFF. DNA of the CDR3: TGTGCCAGCAGGGACCCCGGGGGGGCTGAAGCTTTCTTT. V and J are TRBV6-4 and TRBJ1-1; weak D call: TRBD1 (5 bases). V was cut by 6 bases and J by 6 bases, with 14 bases left in between. CDR3 length: 13 residues. CDR1 and CDR2 from the germline V gene are MRHNA and SNTAGT.

The chain has TRBV5-6 and TRBJ2-3; D perhaps matches TRBD1 (5 bases). Germline V gene data show CDR1 as SGHDT and CDR2 as YYEEEE. The CDR3 extends over 15 amino acids. V dropped 0 bases and J dropped 7 bases, with 15 bases sitting between them. The CDR3: CASSLVWGRGNTQYF. The CDR3 DNA follows: TGTGCCAGCAGCTTGGTGTGGGGAAGGGGAAATACGCAGTATTTT. The full variable domain, in which reference TRBV5-6 and TRBJ2-3 provide the parts outside the CDR3, is DAGVTQSPTHLIKTRGQQVTLRCSPKSGHDTVSWYQQALGQGPQFIFQYYEEEERQRGNFPDRFSGHQFPNYSSELNVNALLLGDSALYLCASSLVWGRGNTQYFGPGTRLTVL.

On this clone itself: Other nucleotide sequences in the sample specify the same CDR3. J is TRBJ2-1 and V is TRBV7-9; D is ambiguous. This CDR3 region has 11 residues. V lost 1 base and J lost 9, with 4 bases in between. Germline values: CDR1 SEHNR, CDR2 FQNEAQ (reference sequence). This CDR3 reads CASSLVGEQFF. In nucleotides, the CDR3 is TGTGCCAGCAGCTTAGTCGGTGAGCAGTTCTTC.

The chain joins TRBV5-1 to TRBJ2-5; weak D call: TRBD1 (5 bases). V gave up 0 bases and J gave up 0 bases, with 9 bases separating them. The CDR3 runs to 15 residues. The germline V gene has CDR1 SGHRS and CDR2 YFSETQ. Written as DNA, the CDR3 is TGCGCCAGCAGCTTGGGGGGCTTGAACCAAGAGACCCAGTACTTC. As protein: CASSLGGLNQETQYF.

The V and J genes are TRBV5-1 and TRBJ2-7; 11 bases fit TRBD2. The CDR3 spans 14 residues. Trimming at V came to 2 bases and at J to 5 bases, leaving 3 bases not matched to a gene. Per the germline V gene, CDR1 is SGHRS and CDR2 is YFSETQ. The CDR3 DNA reads TGCGCCAGCAGCTTTACTAGCGGGAGCCACGAGCAGTACGTC. Amino acid sequence: CASSFTSGSHEQYV.

This rearrangement joins TRBV7-2 to TRBJ1-1; the D gene is possibly TRBD1 (6 bases). There are 15 residues in the CDR3. The V and J ends lost 5 bases and 0 bases respectively, with 13 bases between them. Germline CDR1 and CDR2: SGHTA and FQGNSA. CDR3 sequence reads: CASSPRQALNTEAFF. CDR3 sequence (DNA): TGTGCCAGCAGCCCCAGACAGGCTTTGAACACTGAAGCTTTCTTT.

This chain connects TRBV9 to TRBJ2-1; 10 nucleotides line up with TRBD2. Trimming cost V 4 bases and J 12 bases; bases outside gene matches: 16. This CDR3 has 16 residues. CDR1 is SGDLS, CDR2 YYNGEE, per germline. The DNA for the CDR3 is TGTGCCAGCAGCCCAGGCGGACTAGCGGAGGCACGGGGGCAGTTCTTC. Amino acid sequence: CASSPGGLAEARGQFF.

About this clone itself: The sample has other DNA sequences that encode this CDR3 too. The chain uses TRBV7-9 and TRBJ2-1, with unresolved D. The CDR3 contains 11 residues. From germline, CDR1 is SEHNR and CDR2 FQNEAQ (reference sequence). Trimming pared 1 base from V and 10 bases from J, leaving 5 bases between. In DNA, the CDR3 is TGTGCCAGCAGCTTAGTCGGGGAGCAGTTCTTC. This codes for CASSLVGEQFF.

The chain combines TRBV19 with TRBJ2-4, with 9 nucleotides matching TRBD1. The CDR3 is 14 amino acids. The germline gives CDR1 LNHDA, CDR2 SQIVND (reference sequence). The ends lost 3 bases at V and 5 bases at J; junction bases unmatched: 2. The CDR3 nucleotides are TGTGCCAGTAGTATTCGGACAGGGGAAAACATTCAGTACTTC. This sequence encodes CASSIRTGENIQYF.

The chain has TRBV6-2 or TRBV6-3 and TRBJ1-2; 8 nucleotides match TRBD1. Germline lookup yields CDR1 MNHEY and CDR2 SVGEGT. The CDR3 contains 14 residues. Unmatched junction bases numbered 10, after V lost 5 bases and J lost 8 bases. The CDR3, as DNA: TGTGCCAGCAGTCCCAGGGGGCCCTCGTCCGGCTACACCTTC. It specifies CASSPRGPSSGYTF.

V and J are TRBV2 and TRBJ1-2; TRBD1 aligns across 12 bases. Looked up from germline, CDR1 is SNHLY and CDR2 is FYNNEI. Trimming took 3 bases from V and 5 from J; bases not matched to a gene: 7. This CDR3 region has 16 residues. The CDR3 loop reads CASSEGQGAVSYGYTF. CDR3 DNA sequence: TGTGCCAGCAGTGAGGGACAGGGGGCAGTCTCGTATGGCTACACCTTC.

This clone was detected only a few times. The chain links TRBV9 to TRBJ1-2; D possibly corresponds to TRBD1 (6 bases). The germline V and J ends were trimmed by 4 bases and 6 bases, with 7 bases remaining between them. Germline-derived CDR1 and CDR2 are SGDLS and YYNGEE. The CDR3 consists of 11 residues. The CDR3 sequence: CASSNRDGYTF. CDR3 coding DNA: TGTGCCAGCAGCAACAGGGATGGCTACACCTTC.

This chain uses TRBV5-6 with TRBJ1-1; TRBD1 might be the D (6 bases). V lost 5 bases, J lost 4 bases, and 12 bases lay in between. Germline V gene sequence: CDR1 SGHDT, CDR2 YYEEEE. This CDR3 comprises 13 residues. CDR3 bases: TGTGCCAGCAGATCAGGGGTGCGCACTGAAGCTTTCTTT. Translating gives CASRSGVRTEAFF. The variable domain in full, with the rest retrieved from reference TRBV5-6 and TRBJ1-1, is DAGVTQSPTHLIKTRGQQVTLRCSPKSGHDTVSWYQQALGQGPQFIFQYYEEEERQRGNFPDRFSGHQFPNYSSELNVNALLLGDSALYLCASRSGVRTEAFFGQGTRLTVV.

As concerns this clone: Other DNA sequences in this sample translate to the same CDR3. The gene calls are TRBV7-2 and TRBJ2-1; D may be TRBD1 (5 bases). The V end was cut by 5 bases, the J end by 4 bases, with 9 bases between. The CDR3 extends over 13 amino acids. Germline V gene sequence: CDR1 SGHTA, CDR2 FQGNSA. The CDR3 nucleotides read TGTGCCAGCAGCCTAGACAGTTACAATGAGCAGTTCTTC. Protein: CASSLDSYNEQFF.

The V gene is TRBV6-5, the J gene TRBJ1-1; 7 nucleotides match TRBD1. V shed 5 bases and J 1 base; nucleotides not matched to a gene: 1. The germline V gene has CDR1 MNHEY and CDR2 SVGAGI. The length of the CDR3 is 13 residues. CDR3 DNA: TGTGCCAGCAGTCAGGGGGAGAACACTGAAGCTTTCTTT. Translated, it gives CASSQGENTEAFF.

This clone has just a few counts. This chain uses TRBV19 with TRBJ1-1; D might be TRBD1 (5 bases). Germline assignment: CDR1 LNHDA and CDR2 SQIVND (reference sequence). The V end lost 3 bases, the J end lost 0 bases, and 11 bases lay between the germline ends. CDR3 length: 15 residues. The CDR3 nucleotides are TGTGCCAGTAGTATGACAACAGGAGTGAACACTGAAGCTTTCTTT. Translation: CASSMTTGVNTEAFF.

The chain couples TRBV14 to TRBJ1-2; D uncertain. The germline V gene has CDR1 SGHDN and CDR2 FVKESK. This CDR3 has 12 amino acids. V lost 5 bases, J lost 3 bases, and 7 bases lay in between. The CDR3 bases are TGTGCCAGCAGCAATTCCTACTATGGCTACACCTTC. Protein: CASSNSYYGYTF.

V usage is TRBV15 and J usage is TRBJ1-2; D may be TRBD1 (6 bases). Trimming removed 0 bases at V and 8 bases at J, with 7 bases between. The V gene's germline CDR1 is LNHNV and CDR2 YYDKDF (reference sequence). The CDR3 is 12 residues long. CDR3 region: CATSRDQGGYTF. For the CDR3, the DNA is TGTGCCACCAGCAGAGATCAGGGGGGCTACACCTTC.

This sequence joins TRBV6-2 or TRBV6-3 and TRBJ2-5; TRBD2 is a possible D gene (7 bases). Germline V gene sequence: CDR1 MNHEY, CDR2 SVGEGT. The V end lost 4 bases, the J end lost 1 base, and 16 bases lay between the germline ends. This CDR3 contains 16 residues. The CDR3 coding sequence is TGTGCCAGCAGTTCTGCGGGGGACACCCCCCAAGAGACCCAGTACTTC. Translation: CASSSAGDTPQETQYF.

This clone was counted a single time. The genes are TRBV11-3 and TRBJ2-1, with D tentatively TRBD1 (6 bases). This CDR3 contains 18 residues. V was trimmed by 3 bases and J by 4 bases, leaving 22 bases between them. Germline values: CDR1 SGHNT, CDR2 YENEEA. This CDR3 reads CASSFITGTHRLYNEQFF. CDR3 DNA sequence: TGTGCCAGCAGCTTCATAACAGGGACCCATCGCCTTTACAATGAGCAGTTCTTC. Full variable domain (outside the CDR3, taken from reference TRBV11-3 and TRBJ2-1): EAGVVQSPRYKIIEKKQPVAFWCNPISGHNTLYWYLQNLGQGPELLIRYENEEAVDDSQLPKDRFSAERLKGVDSTLKIQPAELGDSAVYLCASSFITGTHRLYNEQFFGPGTRLTVL.

The chain recombines TRBV12-3 or TRBV12-4 with TRBJ1-5; unclear D gene. V lost 1 base to trimming and J lost 8 bases, with 9 bases between them. The CDR3 has 13 amino acids. CDR3 in DNA: TGTGCCAGCAGTTTAGGATGGGCAAAGCCCCAGCATTTT. Translation: CASSLGWAKPQHF.